The rows below give T cell receptor beta chains drawn from one sample of a study of identical twins. TCRdb reprocessed the 5' RACE reads via MiXCR and lists one record per CDR3 protein. The top ten hold roughly 0.9% of the sample, which has some 500,000 distinct CDR3 sequences, approximately 22% seen once. The sample was also linked to a second study, of T cells expressing NK-cell markers.

The specimen was CD4+ T cells sorted from blood. These receptors all stem from a woman younger than 35 in good health. CDR3s include the opening cysteine and the closing phenylalanine or tryptophan. A D gene is named only where the DNA matches it firmly. Clone size is shown for a subset of rows, as once, few, many or a class of expanded clone.

V gene	D gene	clone size	J gene	CDR3 protein	CDR3 DNA
TRBV10-3	TRBD1	NA	TRBJ1-4	CAISRQGMANEKLFF	TGTGCCATCAGCAGACAGGGGATGGCTAATGAAAAACTGTTTTTT
TRBV20-1	NA	NA	TRBJ1-5	CSATRGGRERPQHF	TGCAGTGCTACTAGAGGGGGGAGAGAGAGGCCCCAGCATTTT
TRBV11-2	TRBD2	few	TRBJ2-1	CASSRTSGTQGNEQFF	TGTGCCAGCAGCCGGACTAGCGGGACTCAGGGCAATGAGCAGTTCTTC
TRBV6-5	NA	NA	TRBJ2-5	CASSYSMYKEETQYF	TGTGCCAGCAGTTACTCGATGTATAAGGAAGAGACCCAGTACTTC
TRBV12-5	NA	NA	TRBJ2-7	CASGFIRDGTASSYEQYF	TGTGCTAGTGGTTTCATTCGGGACGGGACGGCGAGCTCCTACGAGCAGTACTTC
TRBV10-3	TRBD1	NA	TRBJ2-7	CAISESRGRIYEQYF	TGTGCCATCAGTGAGAGTAGGGGGCGCATCTACGAGCAGTACTTC
TRBV7-9	NA	NA	TRBJ1-1	CASSLHPGSPEAFF	TGTGCCAGCAGCTTACACCCGGGGAGTCCTGAAGCTTTCTTT
TRBV5-5	TRBD2	NA	TRBJ2-1	CASSLSSPSGNLNEQFF	TGTGCCAGCAGCTTGTCTTCCCCCAGCGGGAATTTAAATGAGCAGTTCTTC
TRBV20-1	TRBD2	NA	TRBJ2-1	CSAINWVGTSGYNEQFF	TGCAGTGCTATAAATTGGGTCGGGACTAGCGGTTACAATGAGCAGTTCTTC
TRBV3-1	TRBD1	few	TRBJ1-1	CASSQDLDREDEAFF	TGTGCCAGCAGCCAAGATTTGGACAGGGAGGATGAAGCTTTCTTT
TRBV29-1	NA	many	TRBJ1-2	CSVSGYTF	TGCAGCGTTTCAGGCTACACCTTC
TRBV7-2	NA	NA	TRBJ2-5	CASRAVETQYF	TGTGCCAGCAGGGCGGTGGAGACCCAGTACTTC
TRBV20-1	NA	few	TRBJ2-5	CSAAGQTQETQYF	TGCAGTGCGGCGGGACAGACTCAAGAGACCCAGTACTTC
TRBV20-1	TRBD1	few	TRBJ1-3	CSAGTGGGNTIYF	TGCAGTGCTGGGACAGGGGGCGGAAACACCATATATTTT
TRBV6-5	NA	few	TRBJ1-1	CASSSPHWGNTEAFF	TGTGCCAGCAGTTCGCCGCATTGGGGGAACACTGAAGCTTTCTTT
TRBV29-1	NA	few	TRBJ2-6	CSVDLAGANVLTF	TGCAGCGTTGATTTGGCTGGGGCCAACGTCCTGACTTTC